These 23 T cell receptor beta chains originate from one sample sequenced in a study of T cell repertoires in cytomegalovirus infection. MiXCR, run by TCRdb on the reads, gives a single entry per CDR3 protein. The sample holds approximately 730,000 distinct CDR3 sequences, about 30% seen once. Their recognized antigens are unknown. Sequenced here: cultured PBMCs, sampled from culture after CMV antigen stimulation. Receptors were obtained from a human donor in good health (CMV status not recorded). Some clones in this sample may be carry-over from other donors' samples.

The chain couples TRBV25-1 to TRBJ2-1; 9 nucleotides agree with TRBD2. CDR3 size: 13 residues. Unmatched junction bases numbered 3, after V lost 4 bases and J lost 8 bases. Germline V gives CDR1 MGHDK, CDR2 SYGVNS. CDR3 DNA sequence: TGTGCCAGCAGTGCCCTAGCGGGGCATGAGCAGTTCTTC. It specifies CASSALAGHEQFF.

This rearrangement joins TRBV2 to TRBJ2-1; TRBD1 or TRBD2 may be the D gene (5 bases each). Trimming pared 6 bases from V and 5 bases from J, leaving 14 bases between. The CDR3 length is 14 residues. Germline CDR1 and CDR2: SNHLY and FYNNEI. CDR3: CASRGRGYDNEQFF. The CDR3 DNA reads TGTGCCAGCAGGGGACGTGGCTACGACAATGAGCAGTTCTTC.

This clonotype was counted a few times. The chain is built from TRBV7-2 and TRBJ1-1, with D unresolved. V lost 1 base and J lost 4, with 13 bases in between. The CDR3 covers 15 residues. Germline assignment: CDR1 SGHTA and CDR2 FQGNSA. CDR3 protein: CASSLGPGGFTEAFF. The CDR3 nucleotides read TGTGCCAGCAGCTTAGGTCCAGGCGGGTTCACTGAAGCTTTCTTT.

The V and J genes are TRBV30 and TRBJ1-1; D gene ambiguous. The CDR3 loop spans 15 amino acids. Germline V gives CDR1 GTSNPN, CDR2 SVGIG (reference sequence). Trimming took 1 base from V and 5 from J, leaving 17 bases between them. The CDR3 is CAWSGGRTMGTEAFF. The CDR3 DNA reads as TGTGCCTGGAGTGGGGGTCGGACCATGGGGACTGAAGCTTTCTTT.

This chain links TRBV10-3 with TRBJ2-5, with unresolved D. V gave up 8 bases and J gave up 0 bases, with 10 bases separating them. The CDR3 loop spans 13 amino acids. Germline assignment: CDR1 ENHRY and CDR2 SYGVKD. The CDR3 region is CAIGGWDQETQYF. CDR3 nucleotide sequence: TGTGCCATCGGTGGTTGGGACCAAGAGACCCAGTACTTC.

The chain is built from TRBV6-2 or TRBV6-3 and TRBJ2-3; D possibly corresponds to TRBD2 (7 bases). The CDR3 covers 16 residues. V was trimmed by 7 bases and J by 3 bases, leaving 20 bases between them. The germline V gene has CDR1 MNHEY and CDR2 SVGEGT. CDR3 sequence reads: CASTEGGRASTDTQYF. CDR3 bases: TGTGCCAGCACCGAAGGGGGGAGGGCATCAACAGATACGCAGTATTTT.

The chain joins TRBV12-3 or TRBV12-4 to TRBJ2-1; 9 bases align to TRBD1. This CDR3 is 15 amino acids long. Unmatched junction bases numbered 7, after V lost 6 bases and J lost 4 bases. CDR3 residues: CASRTGGGAYNEQFF. The CDR3 DNA reads as TGTGCCAGCAGGACAGGGGGAGGGGCGTACAATGAGCAGTTCTTC.

The chain couples TRBV20-1 to TRBJ1-5; perhaps TRBD1 as D (5 bases). The V end lost 5 bases, the J end lost 10 bases, and 18 bases lay between the germline ends. The CDR3 length is 13 residues. Germline CDR1 is DFQATT and CDR2 is SNEGSKA (reference sequence). The CDR3 region has the DNA TGCAGTGCTGGGGGACGGTCCAATCGACCCCAGCATTTT. Translation gives CSAGGRSNRPQHF.

There are many counts of this clonotype. The rearrangement links TRBV7-2 to TRBJ2-3; 10 nucleotides line up with TRBD2. The CDR3 runs to 15 residues. The trim removed 5 bases at V and 4 bases at J, leaving 6 bases unmatched. Germline lookup yields CDR1 SGHTA and CDR2 FQGNSA. For the CDR3, the DNA is TGTGCCAGCAGCCTTCTAGCGGGGGCGGCAGATACGCAGTATTTT. It specifies CASSLLAGAADTQYF. Supplemented by reference TRBV7-2 and TRBJ2-3, the full variable domain reads GAGVSQSPSNKVTEKGKDVELRCDPISGHTALYWYRQSLGQGLEFLIYFQGNSAPDKSGLPSDRFSAERTGGSVSTLTIQRTQQEDSAVYLCASSLLAGAADTQYFGPGTRLTVL.

The gene calls are TRBV11-3 and TRBJ1-6, with D maybe TRBD1 (6 bases). The CDR3 extends over 16 amino acids. CDR1 SGHNT and CDR2 YENEEA come from the germline V gene. With 5 bases removed from V and 9 bases from J, the gap between germline ends came to 20 bases. The CDR3 is CASSQQDRKGSSPLHF. In nucleotides, the CDR3 is TGTGCCAGCAGCCAACAGGACAGAAAAGGGTCTTCACCCCTCCACTTT.

Only a few counts were recorded for this clonotype. V gene TRBV4-1 combines with J gene TRBJ1-2, with D possibly TRBD1 on 6 matching bases. This CDR3 comprises 13 residues. The germline CDR1 and CDR2 sequences are MGHRA and YSYEKL. V lost 2 bases, J lost 2 bases, and 6 bases lay in between. The DNA for the CDR3 is TGCGCCAGCAGCCAACAGGGGAACTATGGCTACACCTTC. This gives the protein CASSQQGNYGYTF.

The V call is TRBV7-9, the J call TRBJ1-1; unclear D gene. The germline V gene encodes CDR1 SEHNR and CDR2 FQNEAQ (reference sequence). Deletions cut 0 bases from V and 3 bases from J, with 14 bases between. This CDR3 comprises 16 residues. This chain's CDR3 is CASSLALTGIDTEAFF. As DNA, the CDR3 is TGTGCCAGCAGCTTAGCGTTGACCGGGATTGACACTGAAGCTTTCTTT.

The V and J genes are TRBV5-5 and TRBJ1-1; D is uncertain. Germline V gene sequence: CDR1 SGHKS, CDR2 YYEKEE (reference sequence). With 4 bases removed from V and 1 base from J, the gap between germline ends came to 14 bases. The CDR3 runs 15 residues. The CDR3 bases are TGTGCCAGCAGCCCAGGTAGAGGGAAGAACACTGAAGCTTTCTTT. Residues: CASSPGRGKNTEAFF.

The table lists this clonotype with a few counts. The chain combines TRBV7-9 with TRBJ2-7, with 8 bases aligning to TRBD1. CDR1 SEHNR and CDR2 FQNEAQ come from the germline V gene (reference sequence). This CDR3 is 15 amino acids long. J lost 5 bases, V lost 5 bases, and 11 bases had no gene match. The CDR3: CASSPSDRGAHEQYF. In DNA, the CDR3 is TGTGCCAGCAGCCCCTCAGACAGGGGAGCCCACGAGCAGTACTTC.

This clonotype showed up many times. The V and J genes are TRBV7-2 and TRBJ1-5; D uncertain. The V end lost 5 bases, the J end lost 0 bases, and 11 bases lay between the germline ends. This CDR3 is built from 15 residues. Germline V gene data show CDR1 as SGHTA and CDR2 as FQGNSA. The CDR3 reads CASSGRGGSNQPQHF. In DNA, the CDR3 is TGTGCCAGCAGCGGGCGCGGCGGTAGCAATCAGCCCCAGCATTTT.

This clonotype has only a few counts. The rearrangement links TRBV19 to TRBJ2-7; D is tentatively TRBD1 or TRBD2 (6 bases each). The CDR3 is 14 residues long. Trimming removed 2 bases from V and 5 bases from J, with 13 bases in between. The germline V gene encodes CDR1 LNHDA and CDR2 SQIVND (reference sequence). CDR3 sequence reads: CASSIRGAVNEQYF. CDR3 bases: TGTGCCAGTAGTATAAGGGGGGCCGTCAACGAGCAGTACTTC.

This clonotype was seen at least ten times. The genes are TRBV12-3 or TRBV12-4 and TRBJ2-1; 12 bases match TRBD1. The CDR3 consists of 15 residues. J was trimmed by 9 bases and V by 5 bases; bases with no gene match: 8. CDR3: CASSISGQGAFEQFF. The CDR3 nucleotides are TGTGCCAGCAGTATCTCGGGACAGGGGGCATTTGAGCAGTTCTTC.

The CDR3 DNA reads as TGTGCCAGCAGCCGGGGCGTAGGACAGGAACCGTTGCTTGGTCAGCCCCAGCATTTT. Protein sequence: CASSRGVGQEPLLGQPQHF. This chain connects TRBV7-8 to TRBJ1-5; TRBD1 agrees at 7 bases. This CDR3 spans 19 amino acids. With V trimmed by 5 bases and J by 6 bases, 22 bases remained unmatched. Looked up from germline, CDR1 is SGHVS and CDR2 is FQNEAQ.

This clonotype was picked up a small number of times. The chain links TRBV2 to TRBJ2-1; no firm D call. Trimming shortened V by 4 bases and J by 8 bases, and 9 bases separated the two germline ends. Looked up from germline, CDR1 is SNHLY and CDR2 is FYNNEI. CDR3 length: 12 residues. Written as DNA, the CDR3 is TGTGCCAGCAGTGGGACGTCGTATGAGCAGTTCTTC. This sequence encodes CASSGTSYEQFF.

CDR3 coding DNA: TGTGCCAGCAGTTACTCCTTTGGCTACAATGAGCAGTTCTTC. It yields the protein CASSYSFGYNEQFF. This chain links TRBV6-2 or TRBV6-3 with TRBJ2-1, with D hard to call. Germline-derived CDR1 and CDR2 are MNHEY and SVGEGT. Trimming removed 0 bases from V and 3 bases from J, with 6 bases in between. The CDR3 covers 14 residues.

This clonotype has just a few counts. The chain links TRBV5-4 to TRBJ2-1, with 9 bases that match TRBD2. V dropped 4 bases and J dropped 6; count of bases not matched to a gene: 8. The CDR3 consists of 15 residues. The germline gives CDR1 SGHNT, CDR2 YYREEE (reference sequence). CDR3 DNA: TGTGCCAGCAGCACCAGGACTAGCGACCTCAATGAGCAGTTCTTC. Translated: CASSTRTSDLNEQFF.

The chain links TRBV27 to TRBJ2-1; D may be TRBD1 (6 bases). The germline V gene encodes CDR1 MNHEY and CDR2 SMNVEV (reference sequence). Trimming shortened V by 2 bases and J by 7 bases, and 18 bases separated the two germline ends. This CDR3 is built from 16 residues. CDR3 in DNA: TGTGCCAGCAGTTTAAGTATCGGCAGCCAGGGGAATGAGCAGTTCTTC. It codes for CASSLSIGSQGNEQFF.

The DNA of the CDR3 is TGCAGTGCTAGGAGGTCCTTTAGTAATCAGCCCCAGCATTTT. Its translation is CSARRSFSNQPQHF. The genes are TRBV20-1 and TRBJ1-5; unclear D gene. Trimming cost V 3 bases and J 4 bases, with 13 bases left between them. CDR3 size: 14 residues. Germline assignment: CDR1 DFQATT and CDR2 SNEGSKA (reference sequence).